The rows below give T cell receptor beta chains drawn from one sample of a study of OX40 agonist ivuxolimab in advanced cancers. Clones were sequenced by immunoSEQ multiplex PCR, and TCRdb holds only the in-frame ones, with some missing. The sample includes more than 50,000 clones, 80% to 90% of them seen just once. Sample: CD4+ or CD8+ T cells sorted from blood, taken in a trial of the OX40 agonist ivuxolimab. Every receptor here comes from an adult with an advanced solid tumor such as melanoma, head and neck, liver or kidney cancer. The CDR3 runs from the conserved cysteine through the conserved F or W. D genes are given only for firm matches. A row's size may be missing; if present it is once, few, many or a size class.

CDR3 length	D gene	V gene	J gene	clone size	CDR3 protein
16	.	TRBV7-2	.	.	CASSLSATGTPYEQYF
16	.	TRBV11-3	TRBJ2-7	.	CASSLSSGLSSYEQYF
14	TRBD2	TRBV5-1	TRBJ2-1	.	CASSASGMMGEQFF
20	TRBD2	TRBV6-1	TRBJ2-3	.	CASSERKVPVSGRYTDTQYF
13	.	TRBV6-5	TRBJ2-7	once	CASSYRQPYEQYF
13	TRBD1	TRBV28	TRBJ1-5	.	CASGDRFNQPQHF
14	.	TRBV2	TRBJ2-3	.	CASSEYVSSDTQYF
15	TRBD2	TRBV5-6	TRBJ2-1	.	CASSWAGSGISEQFF
17	TRBD2	TRBV7-8	TRBJ2-1	.	CASSRHHLAGGRDEQFF
18	.	TRBV2	TRBJ1-6	.	CANGGEVVSGSIYSPLHF
16	TRBD2	TRBV5-6	TRBJ2-1	.	CASSLVGTSGSIRQFF
16	TRBD1	TRBV28	TRBJ1-2	.	CASSILEPGQGGGYTF
17	TRBD2	TRBV4-1	TRBJ2-1	.	CASSPREVSGPPNEQFF
15	.	TRBV2	TRBJ2-1	.	CASSSTTIQGDEQFF
14	.	TRBV30	TRBJ1-6	.	CAWSGGGMMSPLHF
15	.	TRBV7-6	TRBJ1-2	.	CASSLGVGVDYGYTF
16	.	TRBV4-3	TRBJ2-7	.	CASSQDSSQGHYEQYF
18	TRBD1	TRBV27	TRBJ1-6	.	CASSSTGTESSYNSPLHF
15	.	TRBV7-9	TRBJ2-5	.	CASSPASSNYETQYF
14	TRBD1	TRBV9	TRBJ1-2	.	CASSVGSGGYGYTF
16	.	TRBV5-1	TRBJ2-7	.	CASSSTEREFVSEQYF
15	.	TRBV14	TRBJ2-7	.	CASSPRGRGIYEQYF
15	.	TRBV19	TRBJ2-4	.	CASSIPEGQQNIQYF
14	.	TRBV9	TRBJ2-4	.	CASSAGPLRNIQYF
15	.	TRBV19	TRBJ1-4	.	CASSISAGQWAELFF
13	.	TRBV11-2	TRBJ2-7	.	CASSQPLRGEQYF
17	.	TRBV5-4	TRBJ2-1	.	CASSLALGTLWDNEQFF
15	TRBD1	TRBV6-6	TRBJ2-7	.	CASEGGTGGSYEQYF
12	.	TRBV28	TRBJ1-5	.	CASSLVNQPQHF
18	TRBD2	TRBV4-1	TRBJ2-2	.	CASSQGPLAGSASGELFF
13	TRBD1	TRBV11-2	TRBJ1-2	.	CASRGQGVDSYTF
17	TRBD2	TRBV7-2	TRBJ2-3	.	CASSSGLAEPSTDTQYF
12	.	TRBV28	TRBJ2-4	.	CASSLNGGFEYF
11	.	TRBV29-1	TRBJ1-1	.	CSVLPGVEAFF
15	TRBD1	TRBV19	TRBJ2-2	.	CASSTTYRGTGELFF
13	.	TRBV5-1	TRBJ2-1	.	CASSLDLSNEQFF
15	TRBD1	TRBV27	TRBJ1-1	.	CASSPLTGPSTEAFF
14	.	TRBV28	TRBJ2-1	.	CASSLKGLSNEQFF
15	.	TRBV5-1	TRBJ2-3	.	CASSLLPGGADTQYF
13	.	TRBV28	TRBJ2-7	.	CASSFRFKDEQYF
14	.	TRBV28	TRBJ1-5	.	CASSPPGRNQPQHF
16	.	TRBV5-1	TRBJ1-3	.	CASSLRPSTSGNTIYF
18	TRBD1	TRBV28	TRBJ2-7	once	CASSMDRGTPLINYEQYF
15	TRBD2	TRBV11-3	TRBJ2-7	.	CASRLSGAGTYEQYF
12	.	TRBV25-1	TRBJ2-4	.	CASSWGGNIQYF
15	.	TRBV7-2	TRBJ2-5	few	CATTVGVGAGETQYF
13	TRBD2	TRBV11-3	TRBJ2-1	.	CASGRETGNEQFF